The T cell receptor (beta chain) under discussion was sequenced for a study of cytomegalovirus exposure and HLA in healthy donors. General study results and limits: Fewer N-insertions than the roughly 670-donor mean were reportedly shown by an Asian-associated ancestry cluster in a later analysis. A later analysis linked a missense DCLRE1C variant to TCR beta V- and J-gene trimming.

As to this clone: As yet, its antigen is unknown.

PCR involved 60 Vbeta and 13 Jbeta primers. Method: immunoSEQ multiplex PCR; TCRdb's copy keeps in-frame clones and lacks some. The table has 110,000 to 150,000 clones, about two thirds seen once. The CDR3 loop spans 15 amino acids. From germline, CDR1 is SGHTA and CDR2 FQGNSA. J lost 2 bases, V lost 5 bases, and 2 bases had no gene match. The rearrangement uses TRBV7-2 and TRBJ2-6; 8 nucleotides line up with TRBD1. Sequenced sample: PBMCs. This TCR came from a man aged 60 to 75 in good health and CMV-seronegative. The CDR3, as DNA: TGTGCCAGCAGCGAGGACAGGGCTGGGGCCAACGTCCTGACTTTC. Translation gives CASSEDRAGANVLTF.